This T cell receptor (beta chain) is from a study of T cell responses to AZD1222 COVID-19 vaccine. Study-wide findings and caveats: Baseline seropositivity characterized only six AZD1222 recipients. The donor group comprised mostly white British people and more females; the analysis possibly underestimated clonal diversity.

This table comes from immunoSEQ multiplex PCR, and its TCRdb copy is limited to in-frame clones, with some not included. The sample has 150,000 to 200,000 clones; about nine tenths are singletons. The CDR3 loop spans 14 amino acids. Trimming stripped 4 bases from V and 0 bases from J, with 9 bases between. The germline gives CDR1 SGHRS, CDR2 YFSETQ. A word on this clone: Antigen unknown.

Here the sequenced sample was peripheral blood, taken 28 days after the second AZD1222 dose. V and J are TRBV5-1 and TRBJ2-3; D is tentatively TRBD1 or TRBD2 (5 bases each). The receptor's source is an adult who received the AZD1222 COVID-19 vaccine. CDR3 amino acids: CASSVGDSTDTQYF. In DNA form, the CDR3 reads TGCGCCAGCAGCGTAGGGGACAGCACAGATACGCAGTATTTT.